This TCR beta chain was identified in a study of T cell clonality in common variable immunodeficiency. Broader study findings: Compared with controls, CVID subjects had fewer shared TCRbeta clones. Authors noted CVID clonality's cause needs subpopulation repertoire sequencing. Repertoire-complication correlations in CVID were limited by patient heterogeneity.

Heparinized whole blood, about 5 to 8.5 ml, came from each donor. This clone was picked up many times. Its antigen is as yet unknown. The CDR3 is cut off 3 residues early in the read; its end comes from the germline J gene. Generated by immunoSEQ multiplex PCR, the TCRdb table keeps only in-frame clones and is missing some. The sample was found to contain 42,000 or so clones, and every one recurs. V shed 3 bases and J shed 3 bases, with 8 bases lying between them. CDR1 DFQATT and CDR2 SNEGSKA come from the germline V gene (reference sequence). CDR3 length: 12 residues. This chain links TRBV20-1 with TRBJ2-5; D is unresolved. The clonotype was recovered from a person aged 18 to 70 in good health. Source material: peripheral blood mononuclear cells. Partial CDR3 DNA: TGCAGTGCTAGTGGGCAGAAAGAGACC. This sequence encodes CSASGQKET. The whole CDR3 reads CSASGQKETQYF.